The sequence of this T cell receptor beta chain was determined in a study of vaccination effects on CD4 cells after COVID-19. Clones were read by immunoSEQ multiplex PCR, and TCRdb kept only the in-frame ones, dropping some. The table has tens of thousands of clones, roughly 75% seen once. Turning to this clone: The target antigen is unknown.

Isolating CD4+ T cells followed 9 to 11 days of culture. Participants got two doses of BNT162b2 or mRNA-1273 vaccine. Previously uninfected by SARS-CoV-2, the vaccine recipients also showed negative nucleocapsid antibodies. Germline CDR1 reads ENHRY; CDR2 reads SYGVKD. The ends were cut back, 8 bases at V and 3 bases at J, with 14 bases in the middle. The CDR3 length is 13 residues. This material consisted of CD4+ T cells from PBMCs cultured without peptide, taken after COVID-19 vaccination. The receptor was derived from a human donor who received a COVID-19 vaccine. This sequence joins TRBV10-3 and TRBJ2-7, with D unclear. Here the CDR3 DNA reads TGTGCCATCCAACAGAGCAATTTCTACGAGCAGTACGTC. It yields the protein CAIQQSNFYEQYV.